The sequence of this T cell receptor beta chain was determined in a study of shared clonotypes between healthy human individuals. Per the germline V gene, CDR1 is MNHEY and CDR2 is SMNVEV (reference sequence). This CDR3 region has 15 residues. Profiled with immunoSEQ multiplex PCR; TCRdb holds only in-frame clones, not every one. Among about 530,000 clones listed, approximately 95% were seen once. For this clone: A junction end diverges from the germline sequence, so it may reflect a read error. Other DNA variants within this sample encode the same CDR3.

This receptor was identified in a woman aged 25 to 39 in good health. The V call is TRBV27, the J call TRBJ2-1; the match to TRBD1 covers 7 bases. Material for sequencing was naive CD4+ T cells sorted from blood. Stated subset: CD45RA+ positively selected. CDR3 in DNA: TGTGCTAGCAGCCAAAAACAGGGGTCATACAATGAGCAGTTCTTC. It yields the protein CASSQKQGSYNEQFF.